This note documents a single T cell receptor beta chain sequence. The assay was immunoSEQ multiplex PCR, and TCRdb's table has in-frame clones only and misses some. This table has 20,000 to 25,000 clones, 73% appearing once. This CDR3 region has 22 residues. The data were obtained in a study of T cells after posttransplantation cyclophosphamide. Sequencing was carried out using memory CD4+ T cells sorted from PBMCs. This chain joins TRBV21-1 and TRBJ2-6; the DNA was not compared with TRBD2, the D call given in the table. TRBV21-1 is a recognized pseudogene. This TCR was sampled from an older woman in good health, CMV-negative, and a related stem cell transplant donor. The CDR3, as DNA: TGTGCCAGCAGCAAACCCCCTCGACTAGCGGGAGAGGAAAGCTCTGGGGCCAACGTCCTGACTTTC. Encoded protein: CASSKPPRLAGEESSGANVLTF.